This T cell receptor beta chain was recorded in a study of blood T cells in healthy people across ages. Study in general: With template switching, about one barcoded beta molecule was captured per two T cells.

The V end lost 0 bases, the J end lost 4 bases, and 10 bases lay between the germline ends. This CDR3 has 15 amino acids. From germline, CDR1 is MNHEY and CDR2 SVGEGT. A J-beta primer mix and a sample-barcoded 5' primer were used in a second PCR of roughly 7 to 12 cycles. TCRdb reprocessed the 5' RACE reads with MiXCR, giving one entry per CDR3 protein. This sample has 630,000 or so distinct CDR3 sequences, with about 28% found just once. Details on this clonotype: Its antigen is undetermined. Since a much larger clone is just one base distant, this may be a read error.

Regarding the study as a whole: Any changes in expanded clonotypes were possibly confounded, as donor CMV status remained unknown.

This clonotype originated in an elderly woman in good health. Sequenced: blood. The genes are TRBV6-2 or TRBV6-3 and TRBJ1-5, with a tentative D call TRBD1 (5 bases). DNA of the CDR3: TGTGCCAGCAGTTACTCGCAGGGCCGGAATCAGCCCCAGCATTTT. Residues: CASSYSQGRNQPQHF.